This TCR beta chain was recovered during a study of graft-versus-host responses after intestinal transplantation. As for the study in general: Uniformly, recipients were administered anti-thymocyte globulin induction with subsequent tacrolimus and steroids for approximately three years.

Germline-derived CDR1 and CDR2 are WSHSY and SAAADI. V was cut by 8 bases and J by 4 bases, with 5 bases left in between. The CDR3 has 10 amino acids. Of note for this clone: Its antigen is not known.

Study results and limitations: Present in recipient marrow, GvH clones included some that appeared first in ileum or blood. Among circulating GvH clones, peak levels were associated with early post-transplant declines in HvG clones.

Here immunoSEQ multiplex PCR was the method, and the copy in TCRdb shows in-frame clones only, minus some. The sample has tens of thousands of clones, 85% to 95% seen once. The J gene is TRBJ2-5, the V gene TRBV10-2; unclear D gene. The TCR comes from a human donor who was the organ donor for an intestinal transplant. This specimen consisted of unstimulated CD8+ T cells sorted from spleen or lymph node cells, obtained before transplant. CDR3 sequence: CASRGETQYF. The CDR3 region has the DNA TGCGCCAGCCGCGGAGAGACCCAGTACTTC.